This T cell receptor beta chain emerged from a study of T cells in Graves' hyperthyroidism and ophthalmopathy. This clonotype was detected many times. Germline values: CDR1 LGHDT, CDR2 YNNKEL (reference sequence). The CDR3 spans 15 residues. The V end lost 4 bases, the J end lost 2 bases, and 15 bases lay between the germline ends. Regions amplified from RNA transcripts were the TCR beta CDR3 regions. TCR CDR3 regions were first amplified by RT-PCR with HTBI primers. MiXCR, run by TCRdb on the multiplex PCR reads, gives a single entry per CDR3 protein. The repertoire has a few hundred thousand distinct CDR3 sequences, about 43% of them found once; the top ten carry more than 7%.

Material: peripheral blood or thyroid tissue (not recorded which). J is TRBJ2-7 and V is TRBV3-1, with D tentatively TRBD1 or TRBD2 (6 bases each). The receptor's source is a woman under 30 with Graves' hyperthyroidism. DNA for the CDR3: TGTGCCAGCAGCCTGGGGGCGACTAGACCCTACGAGCAGTACTTC. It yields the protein CASSLGATRPYEQYF.